Presented here are 20 T cell receptor beta chains from one specimen sequenced in a study of CD8+ T cells in alopecia areata. Extraction of RNA preceded its reverse transcription into cDNA, which served as the sequencing template. The protocol was immunoSEQ multiplex PCR, while the TCRdb copy is restricted to in-frame clones and leaves out a portion. In the table there are about 150,000 clones, over 45% of which are singletons. Sequencing was performed on CD4+ T cells sorted from blood. All receptors come from a human donor with alopecia areata.

This clone has only a few counts. J is TRBJ2-1 and V is TRBV10-3; D uncertain. From germline, CDR1 is ENHRY and CDR2 SYGVKD. The CDR3 runs 11 residues. V was cut by 1 base and J by 6 bases, with 1 base left in between. CDR3 bases: TGTGCCATCAGTGAGTTCAATGAGCAGTTCTTC. Translation gives CAISEFNEQFF.

This clone was found a few times. CDR3 protein: CSGGFTEITDTQYF. The CDR3 coding sequence is TGCAGCGGGGGGTTCACGGAGATCACAGATACGCAGTATTTT. The rearrangement joins TRBV29-1 to TRBJ2-3; D might be TRBD1 or TRBD2, each matching 5 bases. The CDR3 is made up of 14 amino acids. Germline-derived CDR1 and CDR2 are SQVTM and ANQGSEA. Trimming shortened V by 7 bases and J by 2 bases, and 16 bases separated the two germline ends.

This clone was counted a few times. V gene TRBV5-1 combines with J gene TRBJ2-7; TRBD2 might be the D (5 bases). CDR3 length equals 14 residues. Trimming shortened V by 2 bases and J by 9 bases, and 18 bases separated the two germline ends. Per the germline V gene, CDR1 is SGHRS and CDR2 is YFSETQ. The CDR3 DNA is TGCGCCAGCAGCTTAGGGCAGGTCGGACTTGTGCAGTACTTC. It codes for CASSLGQVGLVQYF. The whole variable domain, remainder taken from reference TRBV5-1 and TRBJ2-7, is KAGVTQTPRYLIKTRGQQVTLSCSPISGHRSVSWYQQTPGQGLQFLFEYFSETQRNKGNFPGRFSGRQFSNSRSEMNVSTLELGDSALYLCASSLGQVGLVQYFGPGTRLTVT.

This clone has just a few counts. The gene calls are TRBV2 and TRBJ2-4, with 9 bases aligning to TRBD1. V dropped 6 bases and J dropped 1; count of bases not matched to a gene: 7. There are 16 residues in the CDR3. Germline CDR1 is SNHLY and CDR2 is FYNNEI. CDR3 bases: TGTGCCAGCAGGGAGACAGGGGGGACGGCCAAAAACATTCAGTACTTC. This gives the protein CASRETGGTAKNIQYF. The variable domain in full, completed from reference TRBV2 and TRBJ2-4, reads EPEVTQTPSHQVTQMGQEVILRCVPISNHLYFYWYRQILGQKVEFLVSFYNNEISEKSEIFDDQFSVERPDGSNFTLKIRSTKLEDSAMYFCASRETGGTAKNIQYFGAGTRLSVL.

This clone was observed a few times. The chain has TRBV5-1 and TRBJ2-7; D is uncertain. Germline assignment: CDR1 SGHRS and CDR2 YFSETQ. This CDR3 spans 12 amino acids. Between the trimmed V and J ends, which lost 0 bases and 8 bases, there was a span of 9 bases. CDR3 residues: CASSLGTEKQYF. The DNA of the CDR3 is TGCGCCAGCAGCTTGGGGACGGAAAAGCAGTACTTC.

J is TRBJ2-5 and V is TRBV4-1, with 7 bases lining up with TRBD2. CDR1 and CDR2 from the germline V gene are MGHRA and YSYEKL. The CDR3 consists of 15 residues. V dropped 7 bases and J dropped 1; count of bases not matched to a gene: 9. The CDR3 here is CASKMGDYPQETQYF. The CDR3 region has the DNA TGCGCCAGCAAGATGGGGGACTACCCCCAAGAGACCCAGTACTTC.

The genes are TRBV11-2 and TRBJ2-6; 9 nucleotides match TRBD1. This CDR3 has 18 amino acids. Germline V gene lookup returns CDR1 SGHAT and CDR2 FQNNGV. The trim removed 4 bases at V and 2 bases at J, leaving 9 bases unmatched. The CDR3 sequence is CASSSRRTGVAGANVLTF. CDR3 bases: TGTGCCAGCAGCTCACGTAGGACAGGGGTCGCTGGGGCCAACGTCCTGACTTTC.

The CDR3: CASSKTLAGQYNEQFF. CDR3 DNA: TGCGCCAGCAGCAAAACCCTAGCGGGACAATACAATGAGCAGTTCTTC. The rearrangement links TRBV4-1 to TRBJ2-1, with 9 bases aligning to TRBD2. This CDR3 contains 16 residues. In germline, CDR1 is MGHRA, CDR2 YSYEKL. Unmatched junction bases numbered 9, after V lost 5 bases and J lost 4 bases.

This chain joins TRBV5-1 and TRBJ2-1; D is possibly TRBD1 or TRBD2 (5 bases each). V lost 4 bases, J lost 6 bases, and 20 bases lay in between. The CDR3 extends over 16 amino acids. Germline CDR1 SGHRS, CDR2 YFSETQ. CDR3 sequence (DNA): TGCGCCAGCAGCACCTCGGGACGGCAAAGAATCAATGAGCAGTTCTTC. It yields the protein CASSTSGRQRINEQFF.

This clone was recorded a few times. J is TRBJ2-5 and V is TRBV29-1; D possibly corresponds to TRBD1 (5 bases). The J call may be mistaken, given a closer DNA end match to TRBJ2-7. CDR3 length equals 10 residues. Germline CDR1 and CDR2: SQVTM and ANQGSEA. The CDR3 DNA sequence: TGCAGCGTTAAGGGGCCCGAGCAGTACTTC. The encoded protein is CSVKGPEQYF.

CDR3 nucleotides: TGTGCCAGCAGTGGCGGGCCTAGCAATCAGCCCCAGCATTTT. Translation gives CASSGGPSNQPQHF. The chain joins TRBV28 to TRBJ1-5; the D is unclear. CDR3 length: 14 residues. V lost 5 bases and J 0 bases, leaving 8 bases between the germline ends. CDR1 MDHEN and CDR2 SYDVKM come from the germline V gene.

The chain uses TRBV6-5 and TRBJ1-5, with D tentatively TRBD1 (5 bases). Germline lookup yields CDR1 MNHEY and CDR2 SVGAGI. CDR3 length: 13 amino acids. V was trimmed by 6 bases and J by 4 bases, leaving 10 bases between them. DNA for the CDR3: TGTGCCAGCAGACTCGACAGTAATCAGCCCCAGCATTTT. Protein sequence: CASRLDSNQPQHF.

The chain is built from TRBV5-1 and TRBJ1-2, with 7 nucleotides matching TRBD1. V shed 0 bases and J 3 bases; nucleotides not matched to a gene: 5. CDR3 size: 15 residues. The germline gives CDR1 SGHRS, CDR2 YFSETQ. The CDR3 DNA follows: TGCGCCAGCAGCTTGGCAACAGGGGATGACTATGGCTACACCTTC. This sequence encodes CASSLATGDDYGYTF.

V gene TRBV27 combines with J gene TRBJ1-2; 9 bases are a match to TRBD1. Germline V gives CDR1 MNHEY, CDR2 SMNVEV (reference sequence). V was pared by 5 bases and J by 7 bases, with 2 bases of the junction left unmatched. The CDR3 runs to 12 residues. CDR3 DNA: TGTGCCAGCAGTGAGACAGGGGGTGGCTACACCTTC. Translating it yields CASSETGGGYTF.

This clone was found a few times. J is TRBJ1-2 and V is TRBV5-6, with unresolved D. Between the trimmed V and J ends, which lost 1 base and 7 bases, there was a span of 17 bases. Germline values: CDR1 SGHDT, CDR2 YYEEEE. The CDR3 runs to 15 residues. CDR3 nucleotides: TGTGCCAGCAGCTTGCCAGGTTTTGGTAAAGGTGGCTACACCTTC. It encodes CASSLPGFGKGGYTF.

The chain has TRBV30 and TRBJ2-1, with D perhaps given as TRBD1 or TRBD2 (5 bases each). V lost 2 bases, J lost 8 bases, and 31 bases lay in between. CDR1 is GTSNPN and CDR2 is SVGIG in the germline V gene (reference sequence). This CDR3 contains 19 residues. The DNA for the CDR3 is TGTGCCTGGAGTAGCCGGGTAGGGAAGGGGACCCCCAAGGGCCATGAGCAGTTCTTC. Its protein is CAWSSRVGKGTPKGHEQFF.

J is TRBJ2-5 and V is TRBV4-1; perhaps D is TRBD1 or TRBD2 (6 bases each). The CDR3 covers 17 residues. Between the trimmed V and J ends, which lost 1 base and 5 bases, there was a span of 20 bases. Looked up from germline, CDR1 is MGHRA and CDR2 is YSYEKL. CDR3 sequence: CASSQALLQGGRETQYF. The CDR3 DNA reads as TGCGCCAGCAGCCAAGCCCTACTTCAAGGGGGGAGGGAGACCCAGTACTTC.

This clone was detected only a few times. The chain has TRBV29-1 and TRBJ1-2, with D perhaps TRBD1 (5 bases). Germline V gene sequence: CDR1 SQVTM, CDR2 ANQGSEA. The V end lost 4 bases, the J end lost 7 bases, and 10 bases lay between the germline ends. The CDR3 loop spans 11 amino acids. CDR3 region: CSVVRVGGYTF. The CDR3 bases are TGCAGCGTTGTCAGGGTGGGTGGCTACACCTTC.

This clone was detected a few times. The genes are TRBV29-1 and TRBJ2-1; TRBD2 matches at 10 bases. This CDR3 contains 15 residues. J lost 6 bases, V lost 3 bases, and 8 bases had no gene match. Germline V CDR1 and CDR2: SQVTM, ANQGSEA. CDR3 nucleotide sequence: TGCAGCGTTGACCTACTAGCGGGGATGGGCAATGAGCAGTTCTTC. Translation: CSVDLLAGMGNEQFF.

V gene TRBV18 combines with J gene TRBJ1-1; no clear D gene. Per germline, CDR1 KGHSH and CDR2 LQKENI. V was clipped by 4 bases and J by 3 bases, with 9 bases between them. CDR3 length: 13 amino acids. CDR3 nucleotides: TGTGCCAGCTCACTAAATGGGGACACTGAAGCTTTCTTT. It translates to CASSLNGDTEAFF.